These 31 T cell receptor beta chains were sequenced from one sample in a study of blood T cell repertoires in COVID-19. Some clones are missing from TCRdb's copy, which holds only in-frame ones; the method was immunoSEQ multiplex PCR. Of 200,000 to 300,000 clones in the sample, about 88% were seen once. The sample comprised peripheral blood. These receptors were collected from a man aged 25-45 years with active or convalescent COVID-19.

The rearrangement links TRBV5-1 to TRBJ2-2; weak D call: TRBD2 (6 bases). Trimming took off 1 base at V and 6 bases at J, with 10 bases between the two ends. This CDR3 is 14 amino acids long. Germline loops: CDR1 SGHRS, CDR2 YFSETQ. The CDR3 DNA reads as TGCGCCAGCAGCTTGATTGGAGGGGCCGGGGAGCTGTTTTTT. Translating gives CASSLIGGAGELFF. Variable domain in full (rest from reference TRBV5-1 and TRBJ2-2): KAGVTQTPRYLIKTRGQQVTLSCSPISGHRSVSWYQQTPGQGLQFLFEYFSETQRNKGNFPGRFSGRQFSNSRSEMNVSTLELGDSALYLCASSLIGGAGELFFGEGSRLTVL.

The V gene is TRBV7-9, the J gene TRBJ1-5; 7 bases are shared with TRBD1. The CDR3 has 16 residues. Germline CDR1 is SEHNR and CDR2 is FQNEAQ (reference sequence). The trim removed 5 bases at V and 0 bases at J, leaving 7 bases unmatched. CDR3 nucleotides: TGTGCCAGCAGCCAAGCGACAGGGTCTAGCAATCAGCCCCAGCATTTT. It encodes CASSQATGSSNQPQHF.

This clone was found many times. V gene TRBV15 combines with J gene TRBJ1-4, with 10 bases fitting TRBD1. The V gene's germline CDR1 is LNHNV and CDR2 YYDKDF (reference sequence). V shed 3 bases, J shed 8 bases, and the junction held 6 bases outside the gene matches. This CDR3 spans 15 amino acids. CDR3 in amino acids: CATSRGTGEGEKLFF. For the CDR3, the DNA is TGTGCCACCAGCAGGGGGACAGGGGAGGGAGAAAAACTGTTTTTT.

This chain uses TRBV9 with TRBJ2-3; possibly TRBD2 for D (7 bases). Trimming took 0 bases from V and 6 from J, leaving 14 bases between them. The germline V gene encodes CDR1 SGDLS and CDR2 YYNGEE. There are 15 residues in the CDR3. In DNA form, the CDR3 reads TGTGCCAGCAGCGTAGGCGCGGGGAGGGGGGATACGCAGTATTTT. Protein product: CASSVGAGRGDTQYF.

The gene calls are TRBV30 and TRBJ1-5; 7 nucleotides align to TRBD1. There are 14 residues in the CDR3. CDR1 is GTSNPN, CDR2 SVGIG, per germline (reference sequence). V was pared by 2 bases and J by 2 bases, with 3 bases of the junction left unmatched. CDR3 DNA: TGTGCCTGGAGTCTGCAGGGGGGCAATCAGCCCCAGCATTTT. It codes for CAWSLQGGNQPQHF.

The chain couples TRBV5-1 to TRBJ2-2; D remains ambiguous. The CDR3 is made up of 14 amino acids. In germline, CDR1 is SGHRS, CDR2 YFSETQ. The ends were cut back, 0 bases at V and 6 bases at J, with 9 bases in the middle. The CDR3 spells CASSLVVEAGELFF. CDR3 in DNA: TGCGCCAGCAGCTTGGTTGTCGAGGCCGGGGAGCTGTTTTTT.

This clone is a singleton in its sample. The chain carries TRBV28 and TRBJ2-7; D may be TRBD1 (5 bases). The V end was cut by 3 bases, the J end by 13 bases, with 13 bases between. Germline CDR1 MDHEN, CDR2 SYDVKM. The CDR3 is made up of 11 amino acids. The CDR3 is CASSFKATVYF. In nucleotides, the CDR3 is TGTGCCAGCAGTTTTAAGGCGACAGTTTACTTC. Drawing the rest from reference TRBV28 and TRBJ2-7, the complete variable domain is DVKVTQSSRYLVKRTGEKVFLECVQDMDHENMFWYRQDPGLGLRLIYFSYDVKMKEKGDIPEGYSVSREKKERFSLILESASTNQTSMYLCASSFKATVYFGPGTRLTVT.

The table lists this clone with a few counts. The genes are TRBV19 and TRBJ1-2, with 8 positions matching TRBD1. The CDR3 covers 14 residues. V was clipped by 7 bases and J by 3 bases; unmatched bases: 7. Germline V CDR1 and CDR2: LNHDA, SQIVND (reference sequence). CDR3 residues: CASTETGVDYGYTF. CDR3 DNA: TGTGCCAGTACCGAGACAGGGGTAGACTATGGCTACACCTTC.

CDR3 amino acids: CASSPTGSGYTF. The CDR3 DNA reads as TGTGCCAGTAGTCCGACAGGGAGTGGCTACACCTTC. The rearrangement links TRBV19 to TRBJ1-2; 7 bases are shared with TRBD1. J gave up 7 bases and V 5 bases, and 4 bases lay outside the gene matches. The CDR3 spans 12 residues. Germline V gives CDR1 LNHDA, CDR2 SQIVND (reference sequence).

In DNA form, the CDR3 reads TGTGCCAGAGAAGCCCGGTTTAACTATGGCTACACCTTC. It is translated as CAREARFNYGYTF. This chain connects TRBV5-3 to TRBJ1-2; no definite D call. TRBV5-3 is an ORF, with its function uncertain. The CDR3 has 13 residues. With 7 bases removed from V and 1 base from J, the gap between germline ends came to 11 bases.

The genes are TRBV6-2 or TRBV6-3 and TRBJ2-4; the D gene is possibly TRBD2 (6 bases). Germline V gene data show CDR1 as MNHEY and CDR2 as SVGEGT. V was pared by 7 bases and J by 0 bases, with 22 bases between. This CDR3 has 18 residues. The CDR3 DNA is TGTGCCAGCAACCCCACGGGGGACGGAGTTCTAGCCAAAAACATTCAGTACTTC. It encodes CASNPTGDGVLAKNIQYF.

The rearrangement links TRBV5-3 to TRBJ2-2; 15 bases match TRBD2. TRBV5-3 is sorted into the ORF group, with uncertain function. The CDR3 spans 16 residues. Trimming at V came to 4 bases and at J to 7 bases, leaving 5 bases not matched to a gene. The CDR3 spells CARSPGLAGGNGELFF. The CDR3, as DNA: TGTGCCAGAAGCCCGGGACTAGCGGGGGGTAACGGGGAGCTGTTTTTT.

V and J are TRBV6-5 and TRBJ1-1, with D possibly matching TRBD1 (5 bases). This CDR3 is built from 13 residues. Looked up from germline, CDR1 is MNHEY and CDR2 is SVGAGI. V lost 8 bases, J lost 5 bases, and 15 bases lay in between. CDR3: CASAYLRGTEAFF. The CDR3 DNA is TGTGCCAGCGCGTACCTTCGGGGGACTGAAGCTTTCTTT.

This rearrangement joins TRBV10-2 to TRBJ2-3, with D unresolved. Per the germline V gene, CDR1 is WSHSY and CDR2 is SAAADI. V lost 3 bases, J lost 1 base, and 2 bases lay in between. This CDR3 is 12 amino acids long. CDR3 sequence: CASSDGTDTQYF. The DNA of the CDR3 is TGCGCCAGCAGTGACGGCACAGATACGCAGTATTTT.

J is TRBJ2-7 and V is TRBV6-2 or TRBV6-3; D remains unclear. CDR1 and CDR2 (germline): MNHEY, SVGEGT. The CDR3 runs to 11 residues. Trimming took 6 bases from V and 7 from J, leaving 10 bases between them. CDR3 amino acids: CASSRLEEQYF. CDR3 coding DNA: TGTGCCAGCAGCCGACTGGAGGAGCAGTACTTC.

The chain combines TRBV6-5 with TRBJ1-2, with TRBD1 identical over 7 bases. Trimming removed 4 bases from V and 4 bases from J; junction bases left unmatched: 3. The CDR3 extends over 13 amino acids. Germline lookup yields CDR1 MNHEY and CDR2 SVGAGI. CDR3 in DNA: TGTGCCAGCAGTTGGGGACAGAGCTATGGCTACACCTTC. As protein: CASSWGQSYGYTF.

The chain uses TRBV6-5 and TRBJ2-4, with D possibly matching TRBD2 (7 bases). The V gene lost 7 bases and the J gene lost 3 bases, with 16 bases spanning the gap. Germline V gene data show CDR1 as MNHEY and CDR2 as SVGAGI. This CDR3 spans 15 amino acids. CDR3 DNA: TGTGCCAGCATGATTGCGGGGGCTGGCAAAAACATTCAGTACTTC. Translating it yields CASMIAGAGKNIQYF.

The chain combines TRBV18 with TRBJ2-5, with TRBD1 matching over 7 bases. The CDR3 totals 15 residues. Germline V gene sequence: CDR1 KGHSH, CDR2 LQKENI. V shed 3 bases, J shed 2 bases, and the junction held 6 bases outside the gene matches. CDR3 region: CASSPLGQRQETQYF. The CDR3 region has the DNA TGTGCCAGCTCACCGCTGGGACAGAGACAAGAGACCCAGTACTTC. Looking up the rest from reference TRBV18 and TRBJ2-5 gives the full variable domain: NAGVMQNPRHLVRRRGQEARLRCSPMKGHSHVYWYRQLPEEGLKFMVYLQKENIIDESGMPKERFSAEFPKEGPSILRIQQVVRGDSAAYFCASSPLGQRQETQYFGPGTRLLVL.

As DNA, the CDR3 is TGTGCCAGCAGCCCCGGAGGTTACCAGCCCCAGCATTTT. Encoded protein: CASSPGGYQPQHF. The chain couples TRBV27 to TRBJ1-5; D is ambiguous. The germline gives CDR1 MNHEY, CDR2 SMNVEV (reference sequence). Trimming stripped 6 bases from V and 7 bases from J, with 13 bases between. The CDR3 sequence is 13 residues long.

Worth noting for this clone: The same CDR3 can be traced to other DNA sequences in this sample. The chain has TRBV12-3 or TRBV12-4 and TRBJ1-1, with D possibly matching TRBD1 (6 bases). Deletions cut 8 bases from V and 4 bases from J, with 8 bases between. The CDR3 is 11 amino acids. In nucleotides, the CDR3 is TGTGCCAGCTCCAGGGGCACTGAAGCTTTCTTT. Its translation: CASSRGTEAFF.

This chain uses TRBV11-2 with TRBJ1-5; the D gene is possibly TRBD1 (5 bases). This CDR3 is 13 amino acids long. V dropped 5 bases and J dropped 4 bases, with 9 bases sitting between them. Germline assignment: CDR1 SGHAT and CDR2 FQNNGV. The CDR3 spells CASSKTENQPQHF. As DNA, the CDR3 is TGTGCCAGCAGCAAGACAGAGAATCAGCCCCAGCATTTT.

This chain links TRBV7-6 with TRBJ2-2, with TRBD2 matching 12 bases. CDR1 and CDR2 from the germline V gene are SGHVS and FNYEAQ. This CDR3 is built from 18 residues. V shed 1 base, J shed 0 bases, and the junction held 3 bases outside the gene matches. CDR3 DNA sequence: TGTGCCAGCAGCTTAGTAACTAGCGGGGGGCCGAACACCGGGGAGCTGTTTTTT. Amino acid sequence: CASSLVTSGGPNTGELFF.

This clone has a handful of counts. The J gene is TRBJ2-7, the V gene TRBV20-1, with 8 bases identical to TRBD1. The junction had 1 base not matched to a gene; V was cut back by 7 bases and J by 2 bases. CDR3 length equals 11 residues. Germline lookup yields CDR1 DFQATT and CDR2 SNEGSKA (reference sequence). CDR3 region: CSGQGPYEQYF. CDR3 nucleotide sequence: TGCAGTGGACAGGGGCCCTACGAGCAGTACTTC.

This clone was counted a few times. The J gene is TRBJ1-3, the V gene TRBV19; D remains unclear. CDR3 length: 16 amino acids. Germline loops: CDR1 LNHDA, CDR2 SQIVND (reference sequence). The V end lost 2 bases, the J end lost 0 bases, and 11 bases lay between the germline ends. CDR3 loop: CASSISLASSGNTIYF. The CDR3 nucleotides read TGTGCCAGTAGTATATCGCTGGCAAGCTCTGGAAACACCATATATTTT.

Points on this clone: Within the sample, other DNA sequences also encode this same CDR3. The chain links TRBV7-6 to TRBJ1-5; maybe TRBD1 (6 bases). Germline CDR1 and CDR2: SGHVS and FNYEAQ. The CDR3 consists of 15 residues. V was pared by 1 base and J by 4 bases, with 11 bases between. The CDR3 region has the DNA TGTGCCAGCAGCTTAGAACAGGGCGGGAATCAGCCCCAGCATTTT. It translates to CASSLEQGGNQPQHF.

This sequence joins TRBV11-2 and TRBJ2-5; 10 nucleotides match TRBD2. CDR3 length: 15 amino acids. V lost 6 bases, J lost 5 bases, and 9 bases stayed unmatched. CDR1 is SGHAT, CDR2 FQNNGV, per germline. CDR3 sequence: CASSYIAGGGETQYF. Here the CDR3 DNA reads TGTGCCAGCAGTTATATAGCGGGGGGAGGGGAGACCCAGTACTTC.

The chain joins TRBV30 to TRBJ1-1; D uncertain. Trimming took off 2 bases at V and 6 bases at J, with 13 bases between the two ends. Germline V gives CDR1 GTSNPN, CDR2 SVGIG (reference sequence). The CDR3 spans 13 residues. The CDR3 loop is CAWSKQVAAEAFF. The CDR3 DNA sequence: TGTGCCTGGAGTAAACAAGTAGCGGCTGAAGCTTTCTTT.

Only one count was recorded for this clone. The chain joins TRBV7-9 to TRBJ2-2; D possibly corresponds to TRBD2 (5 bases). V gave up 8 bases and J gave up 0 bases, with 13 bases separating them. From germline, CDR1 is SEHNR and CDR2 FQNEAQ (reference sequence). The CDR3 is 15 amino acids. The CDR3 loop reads CASLREPANTGELFF. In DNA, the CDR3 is TGTGCCAGCCTTAGGGAGCCCGCGAACACCGGGGAGCTGTTTTTT. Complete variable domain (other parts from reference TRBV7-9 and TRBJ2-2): DTGVSQNPRHKITKRGQNVTFRCDPISEHNRLYWYRQTLGQGPEFLTYFQNEAQLEKSRLLSDRFSAERPKGSFSTLEIQRTEQGDSAMYLCASLREPANTGELFFGEGSRLTVL.

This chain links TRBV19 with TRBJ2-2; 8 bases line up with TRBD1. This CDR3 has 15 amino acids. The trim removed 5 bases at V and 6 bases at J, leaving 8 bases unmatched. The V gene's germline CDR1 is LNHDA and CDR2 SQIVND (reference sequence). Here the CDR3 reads CASSPRTGTAGELFF. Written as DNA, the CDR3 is TGTGCCAGTAGTCCGCGGACAGGGACCGCCGGGGAGCTGTTTTTT.

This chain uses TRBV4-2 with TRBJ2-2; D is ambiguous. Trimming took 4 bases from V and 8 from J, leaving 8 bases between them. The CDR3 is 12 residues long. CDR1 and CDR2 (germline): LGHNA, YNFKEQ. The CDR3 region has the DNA TGTGCCAGCAGCCCCCAAACAGGGGAGCTGTTTTTT. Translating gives CASSPQTGELFF.

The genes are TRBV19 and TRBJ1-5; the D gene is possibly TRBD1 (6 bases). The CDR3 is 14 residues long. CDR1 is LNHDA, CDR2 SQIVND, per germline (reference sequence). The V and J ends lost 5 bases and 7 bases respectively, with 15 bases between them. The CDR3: CASSGRGVRQPQHF. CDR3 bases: TGTGCCAGTAGTGGCAGGGGTGTGAGGCAGCCCCAGCATTTT.